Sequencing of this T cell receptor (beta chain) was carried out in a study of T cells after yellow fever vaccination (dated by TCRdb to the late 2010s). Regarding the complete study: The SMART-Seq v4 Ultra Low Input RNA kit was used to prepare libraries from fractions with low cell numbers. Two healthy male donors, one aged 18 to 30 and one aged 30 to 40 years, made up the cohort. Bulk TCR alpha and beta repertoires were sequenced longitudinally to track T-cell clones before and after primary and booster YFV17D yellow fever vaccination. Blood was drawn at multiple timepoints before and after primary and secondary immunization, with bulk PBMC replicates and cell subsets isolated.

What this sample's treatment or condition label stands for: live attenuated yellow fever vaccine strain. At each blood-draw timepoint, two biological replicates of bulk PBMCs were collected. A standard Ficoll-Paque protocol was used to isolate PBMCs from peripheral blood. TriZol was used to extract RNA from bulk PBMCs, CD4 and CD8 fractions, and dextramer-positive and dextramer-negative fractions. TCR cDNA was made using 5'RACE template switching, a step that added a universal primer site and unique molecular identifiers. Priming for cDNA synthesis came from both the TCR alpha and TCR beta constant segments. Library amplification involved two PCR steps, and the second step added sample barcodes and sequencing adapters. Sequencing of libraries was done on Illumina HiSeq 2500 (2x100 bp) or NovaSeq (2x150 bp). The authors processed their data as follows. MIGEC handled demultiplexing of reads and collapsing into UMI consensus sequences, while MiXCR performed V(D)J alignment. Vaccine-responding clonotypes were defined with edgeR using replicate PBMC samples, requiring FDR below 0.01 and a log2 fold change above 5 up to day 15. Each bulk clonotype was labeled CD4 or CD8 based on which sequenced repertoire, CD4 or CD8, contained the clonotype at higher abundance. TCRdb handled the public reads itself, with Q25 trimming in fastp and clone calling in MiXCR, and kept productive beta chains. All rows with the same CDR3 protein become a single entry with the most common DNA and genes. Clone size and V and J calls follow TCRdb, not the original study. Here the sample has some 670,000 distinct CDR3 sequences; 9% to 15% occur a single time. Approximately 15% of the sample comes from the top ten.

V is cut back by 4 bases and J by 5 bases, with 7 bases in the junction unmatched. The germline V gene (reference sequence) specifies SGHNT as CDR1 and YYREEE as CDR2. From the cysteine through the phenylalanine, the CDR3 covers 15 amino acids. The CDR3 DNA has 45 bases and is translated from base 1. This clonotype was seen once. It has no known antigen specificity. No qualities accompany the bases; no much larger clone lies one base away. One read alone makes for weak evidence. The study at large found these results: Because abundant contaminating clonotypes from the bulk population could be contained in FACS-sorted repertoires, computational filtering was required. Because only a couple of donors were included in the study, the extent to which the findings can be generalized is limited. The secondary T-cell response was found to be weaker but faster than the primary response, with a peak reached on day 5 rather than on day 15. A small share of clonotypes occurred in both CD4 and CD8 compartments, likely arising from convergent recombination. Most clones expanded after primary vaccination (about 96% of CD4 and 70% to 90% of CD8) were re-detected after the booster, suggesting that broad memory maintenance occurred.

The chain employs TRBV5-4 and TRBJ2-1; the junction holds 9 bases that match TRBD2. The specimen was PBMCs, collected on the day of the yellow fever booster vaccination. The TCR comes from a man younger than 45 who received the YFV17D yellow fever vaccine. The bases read TGTGCCAGCAGCCCTAGCGGGAATAGTCACAATGAGCAGTTCTTC. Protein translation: CASSPSGNSHNEQFF.